These 31 T cell receptor beta chains came from one sample sequenced in a study of beta chain features in type 1 diabetes. TCRB transcripts that were expressed got sequenced, as all of the isolated RNA had been reverse transcribed. Clones were sequenced by immunoSEQ multiplex PCR, and TCRdb holds only the in-frame ones, with some missing. The table lists 35,000 to 50,000 clones, approximately 51% of them singletons. The sequencing sample was made of stem cell memory CD4+ T cells from blood. These receptors originate from a woman aged 25 to 39 in good health.

The DNA for the CDR3 is TGTGCCAGCAGCTCCTCCCGATCAGCGACCACAGATACGCAGTATTTT. This gives the protein CASSSSRSATTDTQYF. The chain combines TRBV7-8 with TRBJ2-3; D is undetermined. Trimming removed 4 bases from V and 2 bases from J, with 16 bases in between. This CDR3 has 16 amino acids. CDR1 is SGHVS and CDR2 is FQNEAQ in the germline V gene.

V is TRBV10-3 and J is TRBJ2-7; 7 bases are shared with TRBD2. In germline, CDR1 is ENHRY, CDR2 SYGVKD. V lost 2 bases to trimming and J lost 6 bases; unmatched junction nucleotides: 7. The CDR3 covers 14 residues. As DNA, the CDR3 is TGTGCCATCAGTGAGGCCCCAGGGAGGGGCGAGCAGTACTTC. Its protein is CAISEAPGRGEQYF.

This clone was seen only a few times. V usage is TRBV18 and J usage is TRBJ2-7; 9 bases match TRBD2. The CDR3 is made up of 14 amino acids. V dropped 4 bases and J dropped 3; count of bases not matched to a gene: 4. Germline V gene data show CDR1 as KGHSH and CDR2 as LQKENI. This chain's CDR3 is CASSQLAGNYEQYF. CDR3 DNA sequence: TGTGCCAGCTCACAACTAGCGGGCAACTACGAGCAGTACTTC.

CDR3 bases: TGTGCCAGCCGATCTAGCGGGATAGCGAACACCGGGGAGCTGTTTTTT. Protein sequence: CASRSSGIANTGELFF. The gene calls are TRBV6-6 and TRBJ2-2, with 9 nucleotides matching TRBD2. Germline assignment: CDR1 MNHNY and CDR2 SVGAGI (reference sequence). This CDR3 contains 16 residues. V shed 8 bases and J 0 bases; nucleotides not matched to a gene: 7.

Here the CDR3 DNA reads TGTGCCAGCAGGGGGACAGGGGGCGAGGTTATGTACTTC. Its translation: CASRGTGGEVMYF. The genes are TRBV6-5 and TRBJ2-5; 12 bases match TRBD1. CDR1 and CDR2 (germline): MNHEY, SVGAGI. This CDR3 is 13 amino acids long. V was clipped by 6 bases and J by 13 bases; unmatched bases: 9.

The V gene is TRBV7-9, the J gene TRBJ1-5, with a weak D call TRBD1 (5 bases). Germline lookup yields CDR1 SEHNR and CDR2 FQNEAQ (reference sequence). The CDR3 extends over 16 amino acids. Between the trimmed V and J ends, which lost 1 base and 0 bases, there was a span of 10 bases. CDR3 amino acids: CASSLVGQNSNQPQHF. DNA of the CDR3: TGTGCCAGCAGCTTAGTAGGACAAAATAGCAATCAGCCCCAGCATTTT. The full variable domain, completed using reference TRBV7-9 and TRBJ1-5, is DTGVSQNPRHKITKRGQNVTFRCDPISEHNRLYWYRQTLGQGPEFLTYFQNEAQLEKSRLLSDRFSAERPKGSFSTLEIQRTEQGDSAMYLCASSLVGQNSNQPQHFGDGTRLSIL.

This clone has more than one count but fewer than ten. The CDR3 sequence is CASSIGDWSYEQYF. CDR3 bases: TGTGCCAGTAGTATAGGGGACTGGTCCTACGAGCAGTACTTC. The chain is built from TRBV19 and TRBJ2-7; TRBD2 might be the D (6 bases). Between the trimmed V and J ends, which lost 1 base and 1 base, there was a span of 8 bases. Germline assignment: CDR1 LNHDA and CDR2 SQIVND (reference sequence). The CDR3 is 14 amino acids.

A word on this clone: A junction end diverges from the germline sequence, so it may reflect a read error. The V gene is TRBV7-2, the J gene TRBJ2-5; D gene uncertain. The CDR3 is 13 residues long. The germline gives CDR1 SGHTA, CDR2 FQGNSA. CDR3 sequence (DNA): TGTGCCAGCGGCTTTTACAGTGAAGAGACCCAGTACTTC. This translates into CASGFYSEETQYF.

The chain uses TRBV30 and TRBJ2-5; 9 bases map to TRBD1. The CDR3 has 15 residues. V gave up 4 bases and J gave up 4 bases; unmatched junction bases: 10. Germline-derived CDR1 and CDR2 are GTSNPN and SVGIG (reference sequence). This CDR3 is CAWTPGTGSGETQYF. In nucleotides, the CDR3 is TGTGCCTGGACACCCGGGACAGGGAGTGGAGAGACCCAGTACTTC. Looking up the rest from reference TRBV30 and TRBJ2-5 gives the full variable domain: SQTIHQWPATLVQPVGSPLSLECTVEGTSNPNLYWYRQAAGRGLQLLFYSVGIGQISSEVPQNLSASRPQDRQFILSSKKLLLSDSGFYLCAWTPGTGSGETQYFGPGTRLLVL.

The V gene is TRBV7-2, the J gene TRBJ2-7; perhaps TRBD2 as D (5 bases). Germline CDR1 SGHTA, CDR2 FQGNSA. V was clipped by 5 bases and J by 3 bases, with 17 bases between them. This CDR3 is built from 15 residues. The CDR3: CASSRRSNRDYEQYF. In DNA form, the CDR3 reads TGTGCCAGCAGCCGGAGGAGTAACCGGGACTACGAGCAGTACTTC.

The V and J genes are TRBV5-1 and TRBJ2-3; D is perhaps TRBD2 (5 bases). V lost 4 bases, J lost 2 bases, and 8 bases lay in between. The V gene's germline CDR1 is SGHRS and CDR2 YFSETQ. CDR3 length: 13 residues. The CDR3 DNA sequence: TGCGCCAGCAGCCCCGGGGACACAGATACGCAGTATTTT. Protein sequence: CASSPGDTDTQYF.

The rearrangement uses TRBV18 and TRBJ1-4, with no clear D. Per germline, CDR1 KGHSH and CDR2 LQKENI. V was clipped by 7 bases and J by 3 bases, with 18 bases between them. CDR3 length equals 16 residues. This CDR3 is CASLSPQQRSNEKLFF. The CDR3 DNA sequence: TGTGCCAGCTTATCACCCCAGCAGCGTTCTAATGAAAAACTGTTTTTT.

The V and J genes are TRBV27 and TRBJ2-7, with TRBD1 matching 7 bases. Germline lookup yields CDR1 MNHEY and CDR2 SMNVEV (reference sequence). This CDR3 has 13 amino acids. V gave up 6 bases and J gave up 6 bases; unmatched junction bases: 8. The CDR3 region has the DNA TGTGCCAGCAGACAGGGGCCTTTCTCCGAGCAGTACTTC. It yields the protein CASRQGPFSEQYF.

The chain employs TRBV7-3 and TRBJ2-7; 9 bases line up with TRBD1. The CDR3 length is 13 residues. V dropped 5 bases and J dropped 7; count of bases not matched to a gene: 6. Per germline, CDR1 SGHTA and CDR2 FQGTGA. The DNA of the CDR3 is TGTGCCAGCAGCGCAGGACAGGGGTGGGAGCAGTACTTC. It encodes CASSAGQGWEQYF.

The chain is built from TRBV7-9 and TRBJ2-3; D may be TRBD2 (6 bases). V was shortened by 5 bases and J by 5 bases, with 11 bases between the two germline ends. CDR1 SEHNR and CDR2 FQNEAQ come from the germline V gene (reference sequence). This CDR3 region has 13 residues. The CDR3 is CASSRAEGDTQYF. In nucleotides, the CDR3 is TGTGCCAGCAGCCGCGCGGAGGGAGATACGCAGTATTTT.

By proportion, this clone is medium-sized. The chain links TRBV7-2 to TRBJ1-1; tentatively, D is TRBD1 (5 bases). Germline V lookup: CDR1 SGHTA, CDR2 FQGNSA. V dropped 5 bases and J dropped 2 bases, with 12 bases sitting between them. CDR3 size: 14 residues. In DNA, the CDR3 is TGTGCCAGCAGCCCGCGGACACCCAACACTGAAGCTTTCTTT. Amino acid sequence: CASSPRTPNTEAFF.

The rearrangement links TRBV5-6 to TRBJ1-1; TRBD1 agrees at 10 bases. The ends lost 4 bases at V and 5 bases at J; junction bases unmatched: 8. Germline V lookup: CDR1 SGHDT, CDR2 YYEEEE. The CDR3 extends over 15 amino acids. The chain's CDR3 is CASSGKTGGRTEAFF. The CDR3 DNA follows: TGTGCCAGCAGCGGAAAGACAGGGGGCAGGACTGAAGCTTTCTTT.

The V call is TRBV5-4, the J call TRBJ2-7; 9 bases align to TRBD2. The CDR3 runs to 16 residues. J gave up 7 bases and V 4 bases, and 15 bases lay outside the gene matches. Germline CDR1 and CDR2: SGHNT and YYREEE (reference sequence). The CDR3 DNA is TGTGCCAGCAGCGGGGAAGGGCTAGCGGGATCGGGGGAGCAGTACTTC. This encodes CASSGEGLAGSGEQYF. Combining the CDR3 with reference TRBV5-4 and TRBJ2-7 gives the whole variable domain ETGVTQSPTHLIKTRGQQVTLRCSSQSGHNTVSWYQQALGQGPQFIFQYYREEENGRGNFPPRFSGLQFPNYSSELNVNALELDDSALYLCASSGEGLAGSGEQYFGPGTRLTVT.

The rearrangement joins TRBV27 to TRBJ2-1; D remains unclear. From germline, CDR1 is MNHEY and CDR2 SMNVEV (reference sequence). This CDR3 has 15 amino acids. Trimming stripped 5 bases from V and 0 bases from J, with 11 bases between. The CDR3 DNA is TGTGCCAGCAGTCTGGGTAGCCCCTCCTACAATGAGCAGTTCTTC. Protein sequence: CASSLGSPSYNEQFF.

The chain employs TRBV4-2 and TRBJ1-2, with 10 positions matching TRBD1. Germline V gene sequence: CDR1 LGHNA, CDR2 YNFKEQ. CDR3 length: 16 residues. After removal of 0 bases from V and 8 bases from J, the junction contained 9 bases not matched to a gene. The CDR3 sequence is CASSQDLTGGAGGYTF. For the CDR3, the DNA is TGTGCCAGCAGCCAAGACTTGACAGGGGGCGCGGGCGGCTACACCTTC.

The rearrangement joins TRBV4-3 to TRBJ1-5; D might be TRBD1 (5 bases). The CDR3 spans 15 residues. Trimming removed 0 bases from V and 10 bases from J, with 16 bases in between. Germline CDR1 reads LGHNA; CDR2 reads YSLEER. DNA for the CDR3: TGCGCCAGCAGCCAAGATTGGACACCCATTGGTCCCCAGCATTTT. This encodes CASSQDWTPIGPQHF.

The genes are TRBV18 and TRBJ2-5, with a tentative D call TRBD2 (6 bases). The CDR3 length is 18 residues. Looked up from germline, CDR1 is KGHSH and CDR2 is LQKENI. Trimming pared 6 bases from V and 1 base from J, leaving 24 bases between. CDR3 sequence reads: CASSPYDQAGTFQETQYF. In nucleotides, the CDR3 is TGTGCCAGCTCCCCATACGATCAAGCGGGTACTTTCCAAGAGACCCAGTACTTC.

The V call is TRBV28, the J call TRBJ1-2; the match to TRBD1 covers 9 bases. Germline CDR1 MDHEN, CDR2 SYDVKM. The CDR3 runs to 15 residues. V trimming: 4 bases; J trimming: 4 bases; junction bases outside the gene matches: 7. CDR3 nucleotides: TGTGCCAGCAGTTCGGGGGACAGGGTACGCTATGGCTACACCTTC. The encoded protein is CASSSGDRVRYGYTF.

The rearrangement uses TRBV28 and TRBJ2-1; D is possibly TRBD1 (5 bases). Trimming stripped 3 bases from V and 6 bases from J, with 12 bases between. The CDR3 runs 14 residues. Germline values: CDR1 MDHEN, CDR2 SYDVKM. CDR3 sequence reads: CASSFPTVSNEQFF. Here the CDR3 DNA reads TGTGCCAGCAGTTTCCCGACAGTATCCAATGAGCAGTTCTTC.

This chain connects TRBV7-8 to TRBJ2-6; D is possibly TRBD1 (5 bases). Trimming removed 5 bases from V and 2 bases from J, with 16 bases in between. The CDR3 contains 17 residues. The germline gives CDR1 SGHVS, CDR2 FQNEAQ. The CDR3 loop is CASSPQERGAGANVLTF. DNA for the CDR3: TGTGCCAGCAGCCCGCAGGAAAGGGGCGCTGGGGCCAACGTCCTGACTTTC. Full variable domain (missing parts from reference TRBV7-8 and TRBJ2-6): GAGVSQSPRYKVAKRGQDVALRCDPISGHVSLFWYQQALGQGPEFLTYFQNEAQLDKSGLPSDRFFAERPEGSVSTLKIQRTQQEDSAVYLCASSPQERGAGANVLTFGAGSRLTVL.

This clone was observed a few times. The chain combines TRBV27 with TRBJ2-7; 8 bases align to TRBD1. Germline loops: CDR1 MNHEY, CDR2 SMNVEV (reference sequence). The length of the CDR3 is 17 residues. V lost 5 bases to trimming and J lost 0 bases; unmatched junction nucleotides: 12. CDR3 DNA sequence: TGTGCCAGCAGTGCCCCCTCCGGGACAGGTGCCTCCTACGAGCAGTACTTC. Its protein product is CASSAPSGTGASYEQYF.

This clone was seen a few times. V and J are TRBV5-5 and TRBJ2-1; possibly TRBD2 for D (5 bases). The CDR3 is made up of 15 amino acids. Germline values: CDR1 SGHKS, CDR2 YYEKEE (reference sequence). V gave up 0 bases and J gave up 0 bases, with 7 bases separating them. The CDR3 here is CASSLGGSSYNEQFF. The CDR3, as DNA: TGTGCCAGCAGCTTGGGAGGGAGCTCCTACAATGAGCAGTTCTTC.

V is TRBV28 and J is TRBJ2-7; 8 bases line up with TRBD2. This CDR3 spans 15 amino acids. Germline V gene lookup returns CDR1 MDHEN and CDR2 SYDVKM. V trimming: 5 bases; J trimming: 0 bases; junction bases outside the gene matches: 6. The CDR3 DNA reads as TGTGCCAGCAGTCCCGGGGGGGCTGGCTCCTACGAGCAGTACTTC. It encodes CASSPGGAGSYEQYF.

The chain couples TRBV7-9 to TRBJ2-2; 10 bases map to TRBD2. Losses at the gene ends were 10 bases for V and 2 bases for J; bases not matched to a gene: 4. Germline V lookup: CDR1 SEHNR, CDR2 FQNEAQ (reference sequence). The CDR3 consists of 14 residues. The CDR3 DNA sequence: TGTGCCAAGGAGCGGGAGGGCAACACCGGGGAGCTGTTTTTT. Translating gives CAKEREGNTGELFF. The variable domain in full, completed from reference TRBV7-9 and TRBJ2-2, reads DTGVSQNPRHKITKRGQNVTFRCDPISEHNRLYWYRQTLGQGPEFLTYFQNEAQLEKSRLLSDRFSAERPKGSFSTLEIQRTEQGDSAMYLCAKEREGNTGELFFGEGSRLTVL.

The rearrangement joins TRBV10-3 to TRBJ2-7; 9 positions match TRBD1. V lost 3 bases to trimming and J lost 4 bases; unmatched junction nucleotides: 7. The CDR3 spans 15 residues. Germline CDR1 reads ENHRY; CDR2 reads SYGVKD. CDR3 residues: CAISDPGQGAYEQYF. Written as DNA, the CDR3 is TGTGCCATCAGTGACCCGGGACAGGGAGCATACGAGCAGTACTTC.

The chain has TRBV19 and TRBJ2-6; 9 bases are a match to TRBD2. The CDR3 has 17 amino acids. Looked up from germline, CDR1 is LNHDA and CDR2 is SQIVND (reference sequence). Germline trimming cut 3 bases from V and 0 bases from J; bases unmatched to any gene: 3. Here the CDR3 DNA reads TGTGCCAGTAGTATGACTAGCGGAAACTCTGGGGCCAACGTCCTGACTTTC. Translating it yields CASSMTSGNSGANVLTF.